The 16 T cell receptor beta chains presented below share a single source sample, sequenced in a study of T cells in women clearing cervical HPV infection. Sequencing used immunoSEQ multiplex PCR; TCRdb keeps in-frame clones, though not all of them. The sample shows about 33,000 clones, and around 1.7% sits with its ten largest clones. Sequenced: blood buffy coat. These receptors were obtained from a woman between 18 and 69 years old with a cervical HPV16 infection that either progressed to CIN3+ or cleared (not recorded which).

The covered CDR3 bases are TGTGCCAGCAGCTTGGCGGGGAACACTGAA. It translates to CASSLAGNTE. The full CDR3 protein reads CASSLAGNTEAFF. The J gene is TRBJ1-1, the V gene TRBV5-5; no definite D call. The read comes to an end 3 residues before the CDR3 does, leaving the germline J gene to fill in the end. There are 13 residues in the CDR3. Germline V gene data show CDR1 as SGHKS and CDR2 as YYEKEE (reference sequence). Trimming left V 0 bases short and J 1 base short, with 4 bases between. The variable domain in full, completed from reference TRBV5-5 and TRBJ1-1, reads DAGVTQSPTHLIKTRGQQVTLRCSPISGHKSVSWYQQVLGQGPQFIFQYYEKEERGRGNFPDRFSARQFPNYSSELNVNALLLGDSALYLCASSLAGNTEAFFGQGTRLTVV.

Regarding this clone: The read stops 3 residues short of the end of the CDR3; the missing end is completed from the germline J gene. The gene calls are TRBV7-9 and TRBJ1-1; 8 bases are a match to TRBD1. V shed 3 bases, J shed 5 bases, and the junction held 8 bases outside the gene matches. This CDR3 contains 15 residues. Germline-derived CDR1 and CDR2 are SEHNR and FQNEAQ (reference sequence). CDR3 DNA, as far as it was read: TGTGCCAGCAGCTTGAAACAGGGGGGGAGTACTGAA. Its protein product is CASSLKQGGSTE. The full CDR3 sequence reads CASSLKQGGSTEAFF.

Details on this clone: From the germline J gene comes the end of the CDR3, since the read stops 3 residues before it. The chain recombines TRBV7-2 with TRBJ1-2; 7 bases map to TRBD1. V gave up 0 bases and J gave up 4 bases; unmatched junction bases: 8. The germline V gene has CDR1 SGHTA and CDR2 FQGNSA. This CDR3 contains 16 residues. The CDR3 DNA, read in part, is TGTGCCAGCAGCTTAGCGGGGAGGGGGCAGTTCTATGGC. Translated: CASSLAGRGQFYG. The CDR3 in full is CASSLAGRGQFYGYTF.

With respect to this clone: The read ends 3 residues shy of where the CDR3 ends; the end is completed using the germline J gene. The chain couples TRBV7-8 to TRBJ1-5; 9 bases align to TRBD1. In germline, CDR1 is SGHVS, CDR2 FQNEAQ. After removal of 5 bases from V and 5 bases from J, the junction contained 1 base not matched to a gene. CDR3 length: 13 residues. CDR3 DNA, as far as it was read: TGTGCCAGCAGCCGGGACAGGGATCAGCCC. Protein product: CASSRDRDQP. The full CDR3 protein is CASSRDRDQPQHF.

Regarding this clone: The CDR3 end is not reached by the read, which stops 3 residues before it; the germline J gene fills it in. The genes are TRBV19 and TRBJ2-4; TRBD1 agrees at 7 bases. Germline CDR1 reads LNHDA; CDR2 reads SQIVND (reference sequence). The CDR3 consists of 15 residues. After removal of 7 bases from V and 3 bases from J, the junction contained 9 bases not matched to a gene. The CDR3 sequence is CASTIDRAGKNIQYF. The sequenced part of the CDR3 DNA is TGTGCCAGTACAATCGACAGGGCTGGCAAAAACATT.

In the case of this clone: Sequence at one end of the junction differs from germline and may be a read error. The observed sequence ends 3 residues before the CDR3 terminus, with the missing tail filled in from the germline J gene. The sample carries other DNA sequences with the same CDR3. V usage is TRBV7-9 and J usage is TRBJ1-3, with 9 bases matching TRBD1. The V gene's germline CDR1 is SEHNR and CDR2 FQNEAQ (reference sequence). CDR3 size: 15 residues. The sequenced CDR3 bases are TGTGCCAGCAGCTTGTGGGACAGGGCTGGAAACACG. Translation gives CASSLWDRAGNT. The complete CDR3 sequence is CASSLWDRAGNTIYF.

Turning to this clone: The read stops 3 residues short of the end of the CDR3; the missing end is completed from the germline J gene. J is TRBJ2-2 and V is TRBV30, with a weak D call TRBD1 (5 bases). CDR1 and CDR2 (germline): GTSNPN, SVGIG (reference sequence). This CDR3 has 12 residues. Partial CDR3 DNA: TGTGCCTGGAGTCCCGACAGCCCGTCG. It encodes CAWSPDSPS. The entire CDR3 reads CAWSPDSPSLFF.

As to this clone: The read ends 3 residues before the CDR3 terminus; that terminus is restored from the germline J gene. V and J are TRBV20-1 and TRBJ1-1; TRBD1 is a possible D gene (5 bases). This CDR3 is 12 amino acids long. V shed 3 bases and J shed 1 base, with 6 bases lying between them. Germline assignment: CDR1 DFQATT and CDR2 SNEGSKA (reference sequence). The CDR3 spells CSARQGNTEAFF. CDR3 DNA (partial): TGCAGTGCTAGGCAGGGGAACACTGAA.

This chain's CDR3 is CASSRDRGLYEQYF. Incomplete CDR3 DNA: TGCGCCAGCAGCCGTGACAGGGGGCTATACGAG. The chain is built from TRBV5-1 and TRBJ2-7, with 10 positions matching TRBD1. The DNA ends 3 residues before the CDR3 does, and the rest of the CDR3 is filled in from the germline J gene. The germline gives CDR1 SGHRS, CDR2 YFSETQ. There are 14 residues in the CDR3. Unmatched junction bases numbered 5, after V lost 4 bases and J lost 4 bases.

Comment on this clone: The read terminates 3 residues before the CDR3 end, so the remaining end is supplied by the germline J gene. The genes are TRBV20-1 and TRBJ2-3; the match to TRBD1 covers 7 bases. Germline V gene data show CDR1 as DFQATT and CDR2 as SNEGSKA (reference sequence). The CDR3 runs to 14 residues. This chain's CDR3 is CSARGTGAQETQYF. CDR3 DNA (partial): TGCAGTGCTAGAGGAACAGGGGCTCAGGAGACG.

In regard to this clone: From the germline J gene comes the end of the CDR3, since the read stops 3 residues before it. Other DNA sequences in this specimen translate into the identical CDR3. V gene TRBV19 combines with J gene TRBJ2-6; D gene ambiguous. The CDR3 consists of 12 residues. Germline V gene lookup returns CDR1 LNHDA and CDR2 SQIVND (reference sequence). V lost 4 bases, J lost 6 bases, and 4 bases lay in between. Partial CDR3 DNA: TGTGCCAGTAGTACGTCGGCCAACGTC. This codes for CASSTSANV. In full, the CDR3 reads CASSTSANVLTF.

Of note for this clone: Read coverage stops 3 residues before the CDR3 terminus; the germline J gene supplies the remainder. V gene TRBV5-1 combines with J gene TRBJ1-1, with D possibly matching TRBD1 (6 bases). CDR3 length: 14 amino acids. V gave up 1 base and J gave up 1 base, with 8 bases separating them. CDR1 and CDR2 (germline): SGHRS, YFSETQ. CDR3 sequence: CASSLTGKNTEAFF. The sequenced part of the CDR3 DNA is TGCGCCAGCAGCTTGACAGGGAAGAACACTGAA.

In regard to this clone: Coverage ceases 3 residues before the CDR3 finishes, and the germline J gene fills in the end. The chain uses TRBV12-3 or TRBV12-4 and TRBJ1-4; TRBD1 aligns across 8 bases. Trimming removed 0 bases from V and 7 bases from J; junction bases left unmatched: 10. The CDR3 totals 17 residues. CDR3 sequence reads: CASSLARQGATVEKLFF. The CDR3 DNA, read in part, is TGTGCCAGCAGTTTAGCACGGCAGGGGGCAACGGTTGAAAAA.

This clone is deemed medium-sized by its frequency. The read halts 3 residues ahead of the CDR3 end, with the missing end drawn from the germline J gene. The chain couples TRBV14 to TRBJ2-7; D perhaps matches TRBD2 (6 bases). V lost 4 bases and J 2 bases, leaving 12 bases between the germline ends. The CDR3 spans 14 residues. Germline V CDR1 and CDR2: SGHDN, FVKESK. The CDR3 reads CASSPRGGAYEQYF. Partial CDR3 DNA: TGTGCCAGCAGCCCCCGGGGAGGAGCCTACGAG.

Concerning this clone itself: The CDR3 is cut off 3 residues early in the read; its end comes from the germline J gene. This chain uses TRBV4-2 with TRBJ2-3; 10 bases align to TRBD2. The CDR3 loop spans 18 amino acids. Per the germline V gene, CDR1 is LGHNA and CDR2 is YNFKEQ. The ends lost 4 bases at V and 0 bases at J; junction bases unmatched: 10. CDR3 bases read: TGTGCCAGCAGCCGAGAAGTTCTAGCGGGGGTTAGCACAGATACG. This gives the protein CASSREVLAGVSTDT. The full CDR3 protein is CASSREVLAGVSTDTQYF.

Regarding this clone: The read comes to an end 3 residues before the CDR3 does, leaving the germline J gene to fill in the end. The chain links TRBV12-3 or TRBV12-4 to TRBJ1-5, with D possibly being TRBD1 (5 bases). This CDR3 has 14 residues. V was trimmed by 3 bases and J by 3 bases, leaving 9 bases between them. The CDR3 region is CASSFGGDNQPQHF. CDR3 bases read: TGTGCCAGCAGTTTTGGGGGGGACAATCAGCCC.